The sequence of this T cell receptor (beta chain) was determined in a study of blood T cell repertoires in COVID-19. Study summary: Specimens from acute and convalescent COVID-19 originated in the United States, Italy and Spain. T cells, B-cell-depleted T cells, or PBMCs supplied cDNA or gDNA.

The CDR3 contains 16 residues. Deletions cut 6 bases from V and 5 bases from J, with 22 bases between. Germline V gene lookup returns CDR1 MNHEY and CDR2 SVGEGT. In the source study's methods: Quantification of nucleated cells was approximated via reference gene primer amplification. Produced via immunoSEQ multiplex PCR; TCRdb's table is partial and in-frame only. V and J calls and clone size are as listed in that table; D and trimming were resolved from the DNA. This table holds 250,000 to 300,000 clones, about 90% found once. The sequenced sample was peripheral blood. The TCR was taken from a woman aged 50 to 60 who had recovered from COVID-19. The chain has TRBV6-2 or TRBV6-3 and TRBJ2-5; perhaps TRBD1 as D (6 bases). CDR3 DNA: TGTGCCAGCAGCCGACGACGAGGGGGATTTTCGGAGACCCAGTACTTC. Protein sequence: CASSRRRGGFSETQYF.